These 19 T cell receptor beta chains were all obtained from the same sample, sequenced in a study of T-cell memory formation after mild COVID-19. Via MiXCR, TCRdb re-called the 5' RACE reads, giving one row per CDR3 protein. The repertoire holds about 210,000 distinct CDR3 sequences, about 10% seen once, with approximately 3% in the top ten. Sequenced sample: PBMCs or a T cell subset sorted from them (not recorded which). These TCRs come from a man between 18 and 29 years old who had mild COVID-19 (a few samples of this study predate the infection). Cell type and time point are not known.

This clonotype was counted between two and nine times. The chain couples TRBV10-1 to TRBJ2-7; D is unclear. V was cut by 4 bases and J by 6 bases, with 16 bases left in between. This CDR3 spans 14 amino acids. Germline V gene sequence: CDR1 WNHNN, CDR2 SYGVQD (reference sequence). CDR3 nucleotide sequence: TGCGCCAGCAGTGGGCAGGTGGCTTCGGGCGAGCAGTACTTC. This codes for CASSGQVASGEQYF.

This sequence joins TRBV24-1 and TRBJ1-2; D is uncertain. V lost 0 bases, J lost 2 bases, and 9 bases lay in between. The CDR3 covers 15 residues. Germline CDR1 KGHDR, CDR2 SFDVKD. This CDR3 reads CATSDLGGGNYGYTF. The CDR3 DNA is TGTGCCACCAGTGATTTGGGCGGCGGCAACTATGGCTACACCTTC.

This clonotype was picked up many times. The chain has TRBV6-5 and TRBJ2-4; possible D gene TRBD2, 5 bases. The CDR3 has 16 residues. The V and J ends lost 0 bases and 2 bases respectively, with 11 bases between them. Germline-derived CDR1 and CDR2 are MNHEY and SVGAGI. The CDR3 sequence: CASSYSGVGTKNIQYF. In DNA, the CDR3 is TGTGCCAGCAGTTACTCTGGGGTCGGGACCAAAAACATTCAGTACTTC.

This clonotype was seen only a few times. The genes are TRBV4-1 and TRBJ1-4; D gene unclear. The V and J ends lost 1 base and 8 bases respectively, with 14 bases between them. The CDR3 covers 15 residues. Germline assignment: CDR1 MGHRA and CDR2 YSYEKL. The CDR3 DNA follows: TGCGCCAGCAGCCAAGTCGGGGTCTCCGGGGAAAAACTGTTTTTT. Its protein is CASSQVGVSGEKLFF.

A few counts support this clonotype. CDR3 loop: CAWSGTFNQPQHF. CDR3 bases: TGTGCCTGGAGTGGGACATTCAATCAGCCCCAGCATTTT. The genes are TRBV30 and TRBJ1-5; a possible D gene is TRBD1 (5 bases). This CDR3 has 13 amino acids. Germline lookup yields CDR1 GTSNPN and CDR2 SVGIG (reference sequence). Trimming took off 1 base at V and 3 bases at J, with 7 bases between the two ends.

This clonotype was observed a handful of times. The J gene is TRBJ1-5, the V gene TRBV4-2; a weak D match, TRBD1 (5 bases). There are 14 residues in the CDR3. Trimming stripped 2 bases from V and 4 bases from J, with 9 bases between. From germline, CDR1 is LGHNA and CDR2 YNFKEQ. Here the CDR3 DNA reads TGTGCCAGCAGCCAACAACAGGATAATCAGCCCCAGCATTTT. As protein: CASSQQQDNQPQHF.

CDR3 amino acids: CASSLGRDRLYGYTF. CDR3 sequence (DNA): TGCGCCAGCAGCCTAGGACGGGACAGACTCTATGGCTACACCTTC. The gene calls are TRBV4-1 and TRBJ1-2, with TRBD1 identical over 7 bases. CDR1 is MGHRA and CDR2 is YSYEKL in the germline V gene. This CDR3 comprises 15 residues. V shed 4 bases, J shed 4 bases, and the junction held 9 bases outside the gene matches.

This clonotype was recorded at least ten times. The chain uses TRBV5-1 and TRBJ2-5; tentative D call: TRBD2 (6 bases). Trimming removed 6 bases from V and 5 bases from J, with 17 bases in between. This CDR3 region has 14 residues. Per the germline V gene, CDR1 is SGHRS and CDR2 is YFSETQ. The CDR3 DNA sequence: TGCGCCAGCACCACTGGGGAGGTAGCGGAGACCCAGTACTTC. Its protein is CASTTGEVAETQYF.

This clonotype was found a few times. The chain couples TRBV5-4 to TRBJ2-3, with D maybe TRBD2 (6 bases). Germline CDR1 is SGHNT and CDR2 is YYREEE (reference sequence). V lost 2 bases and J lost 3, with 10 bases in between. This CDR3 region has 14 residues. The CDR3 DNA sequence: TGTGCCAGCAGCTTACACGGAGGGACAGATACGCAGTATTTT. As protein: CASSLHGGTDTQYF.

This clonotype was observed a few times. This sequence joins TRBV5-4 and TRBJ1-1; D unresolved. V was cut by 4 bases and J by 3 bases, with 16 bases left in between. The CDR3 loop spans 15 amino acids. CDR1 is SGHNT, CDR2 YYREEE, per germline (reference sequence). CDR3 region: CASSQAAGGDTEAFF. The DNA for the CDR3 is TGTGCCAGCAGCCAGGCCGCAGGTGGTGACACTGAAGCTTTCTTT. The full variable domain, in which reference TRBV5-4 and TRBJ1-1 provide the parts outside the CDR3, is ETGVTQSPTHLIKTRGQQVTLRCSSQSGHNTVSWYQQALGQGPQFIFQYYREEENGRGNFPPRFSGLQFPNYSSELNVNALELDDSALYLCASSQAAGGDTEAFFGQGTRLTVV.

This clonotype turned up a few times. The chain joins TRBV20-1 to TRBJ2-3; TRBD2 might be the D (6 bases). Germline V gives CDR1 DFQATT, CDR2 SNEGSKA (reference sequence). V was cut by 0 bases and J by 4 bases, with 14 bases left in between. CDR3 length equals 15 residues. The CDR3 nucleotides are TGCAGTGCTAGAGACCGGGACTCCGGCGCAGATACGCAGTATTTT. Its protein is CSARDRDSGADTQYF.

The chain is built from TRBV19 and TRBJ1-1; D is undetermined. Germline V CDR1 and CDR2: LNHDA, SQIVND (reference sequence). The CDR3 sequence is 15 residues long. V lost 4 bases, J lost 1 base, and 13 bases lay in between. The CDR3 sequence is CASSRADESNTEAFF. The CDR3 DNA is TGTGCCAGTAGTAGGGCAGACGAATCGAACACTGAAGCTTTCTTT.

This clonotype was picked up a small number of times. This chain uses TRBV6-1 with TRBJ2-4, with a possible D match to TRBD2 (6 bases). Germline V gene sequence: CDR1 MNHNS, CDR2 SASEGT. The V end was cut by 6 bases, the J end by 8 bases, with 20 bases between. This CDR3 region has 15 residues. The CDR3 DNA follows: TGTGCCAGCAGACCGGCGGGACCCAATTCATACATTCAGTACTTC. Translating gives CASRPAGPNSYIQYF.

This clonotype was seen a handful of times. V usage is TRBV5-4 and J usage is TRBJ2-3, with D unclear. V shed 2 bases and J shed 4 bases, with 8 bases lying between them. The CDR3 loop spans 13 amino acids. Germline V gene data show CDR1 as SGHNT and CDR2 as YYREEE (reference sequence). CDR3 nucleotide sequence: TGTGCCAGCAGCTTTCAGGTACCAGATACGCAGTATTTT. This translates into CASSFQVPDTQYF.

This clonotype turned up a few times. This chain joins TRBV28 and TRBJ2-6; D uncertain. The CDR3 extends over 13 amino acids. Germline loops: CDR1 MDHEN, CDR2 SYDVKM. CDR3 in amino acids: CGSFGSGANVLTF. CDR3 sequence (DNA): TGTGGCAGTTTCGGGTCTGGGGCCAACGTCCTGACTTTC.

J is TRBJ1-4 and V is TRBV9; D is unclear. The CDR3 is 15 residues long. CDR1 is SGDLS and CDR2 is YYNGEE in the germline V gene. V was cut by 6 bases and J by 2 bases, with 14 bases left in between. The CDR3 loop reads CASTPAGQTNEKLFF. The CDR3 DNA reads TGTGCCAGCACCCCCGCCGGGCAGACTAATGAAAAACTGTTTTTT.

This clonotype was observed a handful of times. The V call is TRBV6-5, the J call TRBJ1-1; TRBD1 matches 12 bases. The J segment lost 11 bases and the V segment lost 5 bases, leaving 6 bases of the junction unmatched. The CDR3 runs 13 residues. Germline V gene lookup returns CDR1 MNHEY and CDR2 SVGAGI. CDR3 region: CASSTGTGGLAFF. CDR3 bases: TGTGCCAGCAGTACCGGGACAGGGGGCTTGGCTTTCTTT.

This clonotype was observed at least ten times. The chain links TRBV6-2 or TRBV6-3 to TRBJ2-5; possibly TRBD1 for D (6 bases). Germline assignment: CDR1 MNHEY and CDR2 SVGEGT. The CDR3 totals 13 residues. CDR3 loop: CASHRDTQETQYF. The CDR3 nucleotides read TGTGCTTCACATCGGGACACCCAAGAGACCCAGTACTTC.

The rearrangement joins TRBV18 to TRBJ2-5; TRBD2 matches at 7 bases. The germline V gene encodes CDR1 KGHSH and CDR2 LQKENI. V lost 0 bases, J lost 5 bases, and 6 bases stayed unmatched. The CDR3 has 15 residues. The CDR3 here is CASSPPSREGETQYF. In DNA, the CDR3 is TGTGCCAGCTCACCACCGTCCAGGGAGGGGGAGACCCAGTACTTC.